This T cell receptor (beta chain) came from a study of CD8 T cells in Susac syndrome. Study overall: About 6 sequenced Susac syndrome patients had clinically active disease, while 8 or 9 were in remission.

The TEMRA cells underwent FACS enrichment, while the CD8+ and CD4+ T cells underwent negative isolation. Reverse transcription of 0.5 to 1 ug RNA was carried out with random hexamers. From the immunoSEQ multiplex PCR reads, TCRdb called clonotypes with MiXCR, one entry per CDR3 protein. Found here are about 80,000 distinct CDR3 sequences, approximately 96% of them singletons; the top ten hold about 0.39%. With 8 bases clipped from V and 5 bases from J, the junction kept 2 bases outside the gene matches. The germline gives CDR1 KGHDR, CDR2 SFDVKD. The CDR3 is made up of 12 amino acids. This receptor was identified in a human donor with Susac syndrome. The chain employs TRBV24-1 and TRBJ2-1, with 7 bases matching TRBD2. The source material was CD8+ T cells from PBMCs. CDR3: CATNGGNNEQFF. For the CDR3, the DNA is TGTGCCACCAACGGGGGGAACAATGAGCAGTTCTTC.